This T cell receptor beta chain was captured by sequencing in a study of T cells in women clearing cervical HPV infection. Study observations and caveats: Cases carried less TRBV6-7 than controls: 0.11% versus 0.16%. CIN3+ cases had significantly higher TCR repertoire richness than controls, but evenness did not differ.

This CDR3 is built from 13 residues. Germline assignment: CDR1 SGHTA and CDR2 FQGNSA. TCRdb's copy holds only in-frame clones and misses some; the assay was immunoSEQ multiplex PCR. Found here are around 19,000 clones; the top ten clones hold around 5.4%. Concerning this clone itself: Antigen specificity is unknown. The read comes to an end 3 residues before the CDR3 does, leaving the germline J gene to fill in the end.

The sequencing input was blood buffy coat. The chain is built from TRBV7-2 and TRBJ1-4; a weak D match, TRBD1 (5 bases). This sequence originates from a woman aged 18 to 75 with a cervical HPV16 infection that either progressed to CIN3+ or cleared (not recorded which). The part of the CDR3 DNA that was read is TGTGCCAGCAGCTTTTTTGGGGCCAACGTA. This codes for CASSFFGANV. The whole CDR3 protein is CASSFFGANVLFF.